These T cell receptor beta chains were read from a single sample in a study of blood T cell repertoires in COVID-19. This table comes from immunoSEQ multiplex PCR, and its TCRdb copy is limited to in-frame clones, with some not included. The sample includes 250,000 to 300,000 clones, about 90% of them seen just once. The sample comprised peripheral blood. These receptors were obtained from a woman between 50 and 59 years old who had recovered from COVID-19. Each CDR3 is given with its conserved first and last residue. A D gene is named only where the DNA matches it firmly. Clone size is shown for a subset of rows, as once, few, many or a class of expanded clone.

-	TRBJ2-1	TRBV5-4	TRBD2	CASSGDLAGDRNEQFF	TGTGCCAGCAGCGGAGATCTAGCGGGAGATCGGAATGAGCAGTTCTTC
-	TRBJ2-7	TRBV4-1	TRBD2	CASSQDLGGRGLSYEQYF	TGCGCCAGCAGCCAAGATCTGGGCGGGCGGGGGTTATCCTACGAGCAGTACTTC
once	TRBJ1-1	TRBV25-1	TRBD1	CASSVRGANTEAFF	TGTGCCAGCAGTGTCAGGGGGGCGAACACTGAAGCTTTCTTT
-	TRBJ2-1	TRBV28	-	CASSLMGGPYNEQFF	TGTGCCAGCAGTTTAATGGGGGGACCCTACAATGAGCAGTTCTTC
-	TRBJ1-5	TRBV7-2	-	CASSTSGGAYSNQPQHF	TGTGCCAGCAGCACCTCGGGGGGGGCATATAGCAATCAGCCCCAGCATTTT
-	TRBJ1-2	TRBV24-1	-	CATSDTRYYTF	TGTGCCACCAGTGATACCCGGTACTACACCTTC
-	TRBJ1-1	TRBV19	-	CASSLGRTEAFF	TGTGCCAGTAGTCTCGGGAGAACTGAAGCTTTCTTT
-	TRBJ1-3	TRBV4-3	-	CASSQAVNSGNTIYF	TGCGCCAGCAGCCAAGCAGTCAACTCTGGAAACACCATATATTTT
-	TRBJ1-2	TRBV6-1	-	CASSDFGRRNGYTF	TGTGCCAGCAGTGATTTCGGGAGGCGCAATGGCTACACCTTC
-	TRBJ1-5	TRBV6-4	-	CASSSQEDQPQHF	TGTGCCAGCAGTTCACAGGAAGATCAGCCCCAGCATTTT
-	TRBJ1-5	TRBV5-6	TRBD1	CASSASRGVNQPQHF	TGTGCCAGCAGCGCCAGCAGGGGGGTCAATCAGCCCCAGCATTTT
-	TRBJ1-1	TRBV12-3/TRBV12-4	-	CASNKGAEAFF	TGTGCCAGCAATAAAGGGGCTGAAGCTTTCTTT
-	TRBJ2-2	TRBV7-2	-	CASSLIAGATGELFF	TGTGCCAGCAGCTTAATCGCAGGTGCTACCGGGGAGCTGTTTTTT
-	TRBJ2-1	TRBV7-9	-	CASSPSREQFF	TGTGCCAGCAGTCCAAGCCGGGAGCAGTTCTTC
-	TRBJ1-1	TRBV27	TRBD1	CASSPGQVTNWNTEAFF	TGTGCCAGCAGTCCGGGACAGGTGACCAATTGGAACACTGAAGCTTTCTTT
few	TRBJ2-7	TRBV5-1	-	CASSLSLQGYEQYF	TGCGCCAGCAGCTTAAGTTTACAGGGTTACGAGCAGTACTTC
-	TRBJ1-3	TRBV14	-	CASSQWDTSYSGNTIYF	TGTGCCAGCAGCCAATGGGACACCTCATACTCTGGAAACACCATATATTTT
-	TRBJ2-1	TRBV30	TRBD2	CAARMLAGGWNEQFF	TGTGCCGCACGGATGCTAGCGGGAGGGTGGAATGAGCAGTTCTTC
-	TRBJ2-5	TRBV30	-	CAWSVRFLAALGRTQYF	TGTGCCTGGAGTGTAAGGTTTTTGGCAGCGTTAGGTCGGACCCAGTACTTC
-	TRBJ1-2	TRBV11-2	-	CASSLGEAYGYTF	TGTGCCAGCAGCTTGGGGGAGGCCTATGGCTACACCTTC
once	TRBJ2-7	TRBV2	TRBD2	CASLRDYSYEQYF	TGTGCCAGTCTCAGGGACTACTCCTACGAGCAGTACTTC
-	TRBJ2-1	TRBV5-1	TRBD2	CASSLHIAGSSYNEQFF	TGCGCCAGCAGCTTGCATATAGCGGGGAGCTCCTACAATGAGCAGTTCTTC
-	TRBJ1-1	TRBV5-5	TRBD1	CASSSPLQGETEAFF	TGTGCCAGCAGCTCCCCTTTGCAGGGGGAGACTGAAGCTTTCTTT
-	TRBJ2-7	TRBV10-3	-	CAIMPGHPRGEQYF	TGTGCCATCATGCCGGGACACCCTCGAGGGGAGCAGTACTTC
-	TRBJ2-1	TRBV27	TRBD2	CASSLKSGTSIHEQFF	TGTGCCAGCAGTTTAAAATCCGGGACTAGCATACATGAGCAGTTCTTC
once	TRBJ2-7	TRBV2	TRBD2	CAGSGGISYEQYF	TGTGCCGGTAGCGGGGGCATCTCCTACGAGCAGTACTTC
few	TRBJ2-1	TRBV7-9	TRBD2	CASSLGTSGYNEQFF	TGTGCCAGCAGCTTAGGGACTAGCGGCTACAATGAGCAGTTCTTC
-	TRBJ1-6	TRBV7-9	-	CASRKDSSNSPLHF	TGTGCCAGCAGGAAAGACAGTAGTAATTCACCCCTCCACTTT
-	TRBJ2-1	TRBV5-1	-	CASSQSRLNHNEQFF	TGCGCCAGCAGCCAGTCCCGACTAAACCATAATGAGCAGTTCTTC
-	TRBJ2-6	TRBV29-1	-	CSVETPGANVLTF	TGCAGCGTTGAGACACCTGGGGCCAACGTCCTGACTTTC
-	TRBJ2-5	TRBV7-2	-	CASSRQFQETQYF	TGTGCCAGCAGCCGACAGTTCCAAGAGACCCAGTACTTC
-	TRBJ1-3	TRBV18	TRBD1	CASSRDRDGNTIYF	TGTGCCAGCTCACGTGACAGGGATGGAAACACCATATATTTT
-	TRBJ1-2	TRBV10-3	-	CATRGGDYGYTF	TGTGCCACCCGCGGGGGGGACTATGGCTACACCTTC
-	TRBJ1-2	TRBV3-1/TRBV3-2	TRBD1	CASSQNRGSAGYTF	TGTGCCAGCAGCCAAAACAGGGGATCGGCTGGCTACACCTTC
-	TRBJ2-7	TRBV5-4	TRBD1	CASSFLAGGAYEQYF	TGTGCCAGCAGCTTTTTGGCAGGGGGTGCCTACGAGCAGTACTTC